This TCR beta chain appears in the sequencing data of a study of CD8+ T cells in alopecia areata. Study-level points and caveats: Lesional tissue from the scalp (especially in alopecia totalis/universalis) showed higher clonality than normal scalp.

V was pared by 5 bases and J by 7 bases, with 7 bases between. Germline-derived CDR1 and CDR2 are SEHNR and FQNEAQ (reference sequence). This CDR3 spans 11 amino acids. Notes on this clone: The target antigen is unknown.

In each case, RNA was isolated and then reverse transcribed into cDNA as the sequencing template. Data came from immunoSEQ multiplex PCR; TCRdb stores just in-frame clones and leaves some out. The data show some 42,000 clones, just under 95% seen once. As for treatment: oral pan-JAK inhibitor, 5-10 mg twice daily. Sampling of alopecia areata patients yielded lesional scalp punch biopsies as well as peripheral blood. This rearrangement joins TRBV7-9 to TRBJ2-3; D gene unclear. This clonotype was sampled from a human donor with alopecia areata. The starting material was CD8+ T cells sorted from blood, obtained at week 24, from a patient treated with tofacitinib. Written as DNA, the CDR3 is TGTGCCAGCAGCGAGGCATATACGCAGTATTTT. Protein: CASSEAYTQYF.